The next 32 T cell receptor beta chains were all read from a single sample in a study of neurological immune-mediated disorders (dated by TCRdb to the late 2010s). The library relied on 5' RACE. This sample was sequenced with an Illumina HiSeq 2500. TCRdb trimmed the raw reads at Q25, called clones with MiXCR and kept productive beta chains. Identical CDR3 protein sequences are pooled into one entry, listed with their most common genes and DNA. The sample records 50,000 or so distinct CDR3 sequences, about 25% of which are singletons. The ten largest clonotypes hold 20% to 25% of the sample. The sequenced sample was PBMCs. Every receptor here comes from a woman in her seventies in good health.

This chain connects TRBV20-1 to TRBJ1-5; D may be TRBD1 (6 bases). The CDR3 loop spans 13 amino acids. Germline CDR1 is DFQATT and CDR2 is SNEGSKA (reference sequence). Trimming took 4 bases from V and 1 from J, leaving 8 bases between them. Here the CDR3 reads CSAKQGSNQPQHF. The CDR3 DNA sequence: TGCAGTGCTAAACAGGGAAGCAATCAGCCCCAGCATTTT.

This clonotype was detected ten times or more. This rearrangement joins TRBV20-1 to TRBJ2-2; weak D call: TRBD1 (6 bases). The CDR3 contains 18 residues. Germline V lookup: CDR1 DFQATT, CDR2 SNEGSKA (reference sequence). Trimming took off 3 bases at V and 4 bases at J, with 24 bases between the two ends. CDR3 protein: CSASPFQGRGVTTGELFF. DNA for the CDR3: TGCAGTGCTAGCCCCTTTCAGGGCAGGGGAGTAACCACCGGGGAGCTGTTTTTT.

V and J are TRBV20-1 and TRBJ1-1; no clear D. The CDR3 has 14 amino acids. Trimming shortened V by 6 bases and J by 0 bases, and 14 bases separated the two germline ends. The germline gives CDR1 DFQATT, CDR2 SNEGSKA (reference sequence). The CDR3 coding sequence is TGCAGTGCCTCACTACAGAGCATGAACACTGAAGCTTTCTTT. Its translation is CSASLQSMNTEAFF.

The rearrangement joins TRBV7-6 to TRBJ2-2, with D possibly being TRBD1 (6 bases). CDR1 and CDR2 (germline): SGHVS, FNYEAQ. The CDR3 spans 15 residues. V was trimmed by 3 bases and J by 2 bases, leaving 10 bases between them. In nucleotides, the CDR3 is TGTGCCAGCAGCTTGAACAGGGCTAACACCGGGGAGCTGTTTTTT. This translates into CASSLNRANTGELFF.

The table lists this clonotype with many counts. An end of the junction differs from the germline gene, which may be a read error. J is TRBJ2-1 and V is TRBV5-1; D gene ambiguous. CDR3 size: 15 residues. Germline assignment: CDR1 SGHRS and CDR2 YFSETQ. In nucleotides, the CDR3 is TGCGCCAGCAGCTTGGAGGACCTCTCATACAATGAACAGTTCTTC. It translates to CASSLEDLSYNEQFF.

The CDR3 DNA reads as TGTGCCATCAGTGAGTCGACTCGGTTTGAGGAGACCCAGTACTTC. Amino acids: CAISESTRFEETQYF. This chain joins TRBV10-3 and TRBJ2-5; D is ambiguous. The CDR3 has 15 amino acids. V lost 0 bases, J lost 5 bases, and 13 bases lay in between. Germline CDR1 reads ENHRY; CDR2 reads SYGVKD.

This clonotype was counted ten times or more. V and J are TRBV14 and TRBJ2-7, with 7 bases aligning to TRBD1. Germline-derived CDR1 and CDR2 are SGHDN and FVKESK. The V and J ends lost 8 bases and 2 bases, in that order; junction bases with no gene match: 12. There are 15 residues in the CDR3. DNA of the CDR3: TGTGCCAGCCATAACCGGGACAGTGATCCCTACGAGCAGTACTTC. Translating gives CASHNRDSDPYEQYF.

This clonotype was found many times. The chain couples TRBV7-8 to TRBJ2-5; D might be TRBD1 (6 bases). Per the germline V gene, CDR1 is SGHVS and CDR2 is FQNEAQ. CDR3 length: 12 amino acids. Trimming took off 4 bases at V and 9 bases at J, with 12 bases between the two ends. In DNA form, the CDR3 reads TGTGCCAGCAGCTACCTTGAGGGGGCCCAGTACTTC. The encoded protein is CASSYLEGAQYF.

The chain carries TRBV7-2 and TRBJ2-1; the D call may be TRBD1 or TRBD2 (6 bases each). Germline loops: CDR1 SGHTA, CDR2 FQGNSA. V was pared by 5 bases and J by 8 bases, with 16 bases between. The CDR3 is 14 residues long. The CDR3 bases are TGTGCCAGCAGCCCAACGGGGGCCCGATATGAGCAGTTCTTC. Protein: CASSPTGARYEQFF.

This clonotype was seen at least ten times. This chain joins TRBV7-2 and TRBJ2-7; D gene ambiguous. Per germline, CDR1 SGHTA and CDR2 FQGNSA. The V gene lost 2 bases and the J gene lost 5 bases, with 10 bases spanning the gap. The CDR3 contains 13 residues. The CDR3 spells CASSLTVVNEQYF. The CDR3 nucleotides read TGTGCCAGCAGCTTAACAGTAGTCAACGAGCAGTACTTC. The complete variable domain, with remaining parts taken from reference TRBV7-2 and TRBJ2-7, reads GAGVSQSPSNKVTEKGKDVELRCDPISGHTALYWYRQSLGQGLEFLIYFQGNSAPDKSGLPSDRFSAERTGGSVSTLTIQRTQQEDSAVYLCASSLTVVNEQYFGPGTRLTVT.

This clonotype was recorded at least ten times. V and J are TRBV20-1 and TRBJ1-1, with 10 bases fitting TRBD1. The junction had 11 bases not matched to a gene; V was cut back by 8 bases and J by 5 bases. The V gene's germline CDR1 is DFQATT and CDR2 SNEGSKA (reference sequence). This CDR3 is 14 amino acids long. CDR3 residues: CSSPDRGRGTEAFF. The CDR3 nucleotides read TGCAGTTCACCCGACAGGGGGCGCGGGACTGAAGCTTTCTTT.

The DNA of the CDR3 is TGTGCCAGCAGTTCAAATCCACCAGGGTACTCTGGAAACACCATATATTTT. Protein: CASSSNPPGYSGNTIYF. V and J are TRBV12-3 or TRBV12-4 and TRBJ1-3; D may be TRBD1 (5 bases). V lost 4 bases and J lost 0, with 16 bases in between. The CDR3 sequence is 17 residues long.

Of note for this clonotype: Since a much larger clone is just one base distant, this may be a read error. The CDR3 region is CASSSYDMGMNTEAFF. The CDR3 DNA reads TGTGCCAGCAGCTCATATGATATGGGGATGAACACTGAAGCTTTCTTT. The chain uses TRBV7-2 and TRBJ1-1; D is unresolved. Germline V lookup: CDR1 SGHTA, CDR2 FQGNSA. Trimming took 4 bases from V and 0 from J, leaving 15 bases between them. The CDR3 spans 16 residues.

The V and J genes are TRBV6-1 and TRBJ1-2, with TRBD1 matching 10 bases. CDR1 MNHNS and CDR2 SASEGT come from the germline V gene. With 2 bases clipped from V and 7 bases from J, the junction kept 10 bases outside the gene matches. This CDR3 is 16 amino acids long. CDR3 protein: CASSEILGQGPAGYTF. The CDR3 coding sequence is TGTGCCAGCAGTGAAATTCTGGGACAGGGGCCGGCTGGCTACACCTTC.

Concerning this clonotype itself: The junction departs from the called germline gene at one end, perhaps through a read error. The chain couples TRBV5-1 to TRBJ2-7; D is undetermined. Per germline, CDR1 SGHRS and CDR2 YFSETQ. The CDR3 is 14 amino acids. In DNA, the CDR3 is TGCACCAGCAGCTTGGGTGGGTTGATCTACGAGCAGTACTTC. Protein: CTSSLGGLIYEQYF.

This clonotype was observed many times. The rearrangement uses TRBV7-9 and TRBJ2-3, with a tentative D call TRBD2 (5 bases). V lost 2 bases to trimming and J lost 0 bases, with 18 bases between them. CDR1 and CDR2 from the germline V gene are SEHNR and FQNEAQ (reference sequence). The length of the CDR3 is 18 residues. CDR3 DNA sequence: TGTGCCAGCAGCTTAAGAGTATGGACGGGGTTAAGCACAGATACGCAGTATTTT. Translation gives CASSLRVWTGLSTDTQYF.

This clonotype was detected many times. DNA for the CDR3: TGTGCCAGCAGTCACCTAGCGCAGTACCAAGAGACCCAGTACTTC. Translated: CASSHLAQYQETQYF. The chain joins TRBV12-3 or TRBV12-4 to TRBJ2-5; a weak D match, TRBD2 (6 bases). The CDR3 is 15 amino acids. V was trimmed by 5 bases and J by 0 bases, leaving 13 bases between them.

Comments on this clonotype: This could be a read error, since a much larger clone is one nucleotide away. This rearrangement joins TRBV2 to TRBJ2-2; D may be TRBD1 or TRBD2 (5 bases each). This CDR3 is 16 amino acids long. The germline gives CDR1 SNHLY, CDR2 FYNNEI. V was shortened by 5 bases and J by 10 bases, with 23 bases between the two germline ends. CDR3 amino acids: CASSLDSGTDNVELFF. The CDR3 DNA reads TGTGCCAGCAGTCTTGACTCCGGGACCGATAACGTGGAGCTGTTTTTT.

This clonotype was picked up many times. The V and J genes are TRBV7-2 and TRBJ1-1; D gene uncertain. V was trimmed by 4 bases and J by 0 bases, leaving 15 bases between them. Germline CDR1 and CDR2: SGHTA and FQGNSA. The length of the CDR3 is 16 residues. The CDR3 region is CASSSYEMGMNTEAFF. As DNA, the CDR3 is TGTGCCAGCAGCTCATATGAGATGGGGATGAACACTGAAGCTTTCTTT.

This clonotype has a count of ten or more. V is TRBV6-1 and J is TRBJ2-5, with 7 bases matching TRBD2. In germline, CDR1 is MNHNS, CDR2 SASEGT. The length of the CDR3 is 16 residues. The V and J ends lost 8 bases and 5 bases, in that order; junction bases with no gene match: 17. CDR3 in DNA: TGTGCCAGCCAAGGCGGGCAGGGAGGGACTTGGGAGACCCAGTACTTC. This translates into CASQGGQGGTWETQYF.

By sample share, this clonotype is medium-sized. The CDR3 DNA reads as TGTGCCAGCAGTTTAATGGGGGGGTCCACTGAAGCTTTCTTT. Its translation is CASSLMGGSTEAFF. This chain uses TRBV12-3 or TRBV12-4 with TRBJ1-1; a possible D gene is TRBD1 (5 bases). The V and J ends lost 2 bases and 4 bases respectively, with 11 bases between them. The CDR3 has 14 residues.

There are many counts of this clonotype. The chain joins TRBV5-1 to TRBJ2-5; the match to TRBD1 covers 8 bases. The CDR3 loop spans 14 amino acids. V shed 4 bases and J 3 bases; nucleotides not matched to a gene: 5. The germline CDR1 and CDR2 sequences are SGHRS and YFSETQ. CDR3 DNA: TGCGCCAGCAGCGCGGGACAGGCAGAAGAGACCCAGTACTTC. This translates into CASSAGQAEETQYF.

The table lists this clonotype with a few counts. In nucleotides, the CDR3 is TGTGCCAGCAGTTCCGGACAGGGCGCTTATGGCTACACCTTC. Translated: CASSSGQGAYGYTF. This chain connects TRBV12-3 or TRBV12-4 to TRBJ1-2; 8 bases line up with TRBD1. V lost 4 bases and J lost 5; bases outside the gene matches: 6. The CDR3 loop spans 14 amino acids.

To note about this clonotype: Given a much more abundant clone one base away, this may be a read error. The chain joins TRBV11-2 to TRBJ2-7; the D gene is possibly TRBD2 (6 bases). CDR1 and CDR2 from the germline V gene are SGHAT and FQNNGV. This CDR3 is 17 amino acids long. CDR3 residues: CASSRIFISGDAYDQYF. CDR3 nucleotide sequence: TGTGCCAGCAGCCGAATCTTTATTAGCGGCGACGCCTACGACCAGTACTTC.

This clonotype has ten or more counts. V and J are TRBV7-2 and TRBJ1-5; D possibly corresponds to TRBD1 (6 bases). V lost 4 bases and J 6 bases, leaving 16 bases between the germline ends. Germline V gene sequence: CDR1 SGHTA, CDR2 FQGNSA. The CDR3 runs to 15 residues. The CDR3 coding sequence is TGTGCCAGCAGCTGGGCCAGGGGTAAGTCTCAGCCCCAGCATTTT. Protein product: CASSWARGKSQPQHF.

This clonotype was picked up many times. The chain carries TRBV20-1 and TRBJ2-7, with 9 bases identical to TRBD2. The V gene end was trimmed by 5 bases and the J gene end by 6 bases; junction bases not matched to a gene: 11. The CDR3 consists of 14 residues. Per the germline V gene, CDR1 is DFQATT and CDR2 is SNEGSKA (reference sequence). CDR3 amino acids: CSAQFGAGGGEQYF. CDR3 DNA: TGCAGTGCTCAGTTTGGGGCGGGAGGGGGCGAGCAGTACTTC.

The table lists this clonotype with many counts. The gene calls are TRBV20-1 and TRBJ2-3; 8 positions agree with TRBD2. Trimming at V came to 0 bases and at J to 4 bases, leaving 6 bases not matched to a gene. The V gene's germline CDR1 is DFQATT and CDR2 SNEGSKA (reference sequence). The CDR3 is made up of 15 amino acids. CDR3 region: CSARDASGGSDTQYF. The DNA for the CDR3 is TGCAGTGCTAGAGATGCCAGCGGGGGATCAGATACGCAGTATTTT.

This clonotype was recorded at least ten times. This chain joins TRBV7-9 and TRBJ2-2, with TRBD1 as a possible D gene (5 bases). The CDR3 contains 14 residues. Trimming took 3 bases from V and 3 from J, leaving 8 bases between them. Germline V gene data show CDR1 as SEHNR and CDR2 as FQNEAQ (reference sequence). CDR3 residues: CASSLTDHTGELFF. CDR3 in DNA: TGTGCCAGCAGCTTGACAGATCACACCGGGGAGCTGTTTTTT.

This clonotype was picked up many times. The genes are TRBV6-2 or TRBV6-3 and TRBJ2-1; D is unclear. The CDR3 covers 13 residues. The V end lost 7 bases, the J end lost 9 bases, and 16 bases lay between the germline ends. The germline CDR1 and CDR2 sequences are MNHEY and SVGEGT. CDR3 sequence: CASNRAVWGEQFF. CDR3 bases: TGTGCCAGCAATAGGGCTGTATGGGGTGAGCAGTTCTTC.

As to this clonotype: The conserved final phenylalanine or tryptophan is absent from the CDR3, which likely points to a read error. The genes are TRBV7-2 and TRBJ2-3; maybe TRBD2 (6 bases). Trimming pared 5 bases from V and 6 bases from J, leaving 12 bases between. CDR3 length: 13 amino acids. Germline V lookup: CDR1 SGHTA, CDR2 FQGNSA. The CDR3 here is CASSRDWGDTQYL. The CDR3 region has the DNA TGTGCCAGCAGCCGGGACTGGGGCGATACGCAGTATTTA.

This clonotype has at least ten counts. The CDR3 sequence: CASSLTRDRAQYF. Written as DNA, the CDR3 is TGCGCCAGCAGCTTGACAAGGGACCGGGCGCAGTATTTT. The chain joins TRBV5-1 to TRBJ2-3; D might be TRBD1 or TRBD2, each matching 5 bases. This CDR3 has 13 amino acids. The germline gives CDR1 SGHRS, CDR2 YFSETQ. The V and J ends lost 1 base and 10 bases respectively, with 13 bases between them. The entire variable domain, with the rest obtained from reference TRBV5-1 and TRBJ2-3, is as follows: KAGVTQTPRYLIKTRGQQVTLSCSPISGHRSVSWYQQTPGQGLQFLFEYFSETQRNKGNFPGRFSGRQFSNSRSEMNVSTLELGDSALYLCASSLTRDRAQYFGPGTRLTVL.

This clonotype appeared many times. This chain uses TRBV12-3 or TRBV12-4 with TRBJ1-5; the D is unclear. The CDR3 consists of 14 residues. Trimming left V 4 bases short and J 3 bases short, with 10 bases between. CDR3 nucleotides: TGTGCCAGCAGTTCAGCCGGGGACAATCAGCCCCAGCATTTT. This encodes CASSSAGDNQPQHF.